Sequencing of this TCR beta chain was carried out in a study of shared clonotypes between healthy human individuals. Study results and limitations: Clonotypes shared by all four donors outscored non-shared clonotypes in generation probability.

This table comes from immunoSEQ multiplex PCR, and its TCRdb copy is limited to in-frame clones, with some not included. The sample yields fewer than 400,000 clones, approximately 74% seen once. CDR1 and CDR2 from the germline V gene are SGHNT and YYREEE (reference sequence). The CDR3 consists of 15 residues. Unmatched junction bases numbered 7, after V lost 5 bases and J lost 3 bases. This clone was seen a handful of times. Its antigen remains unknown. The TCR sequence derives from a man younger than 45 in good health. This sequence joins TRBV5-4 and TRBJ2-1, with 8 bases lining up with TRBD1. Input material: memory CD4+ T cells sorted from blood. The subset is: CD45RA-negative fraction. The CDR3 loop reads CASSHDRGNYNEQFF. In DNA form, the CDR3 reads TGTGCCAGCAGTCACGACAGGGGAAACTACAATGAGCAGTTCTTC.